Each of the 15 T cell receptor beta chains below was sequenced from the same sample in a study of shared clonotypes between healthy human individuals. Using immunoSEQ multiplex PCR, the repertoire was profiled, and TCRdb retains in-frame clones only, with some absent. The table has about 190,000 clones, approximately 62% seen once. The source material was memory CD4+ T cells sorted from blood. As for subset: CD45RA-negative fraction. The receptor source for this set is a man aged 25-45 years in good health.

This clone was seen only a few times. Because it lacks the conserved phenylalanine or tryptophan at the end, this CDR3 is likely a read error. The DNA is left out, because the CDR3 cannot be placed on it with certainty; the CDR3 is given as TCRdb lists it. The V and J genes are TRBV7-9 and TRBJ2-2; whether TRBD1, the table's D call, matches the DNA was not checked. Germline values: CDR1 SEHNR, CDR2 FQNEAQ (reference sequence). The CDR3 spans 12 residues, counting both ends. The CDR3 region is CASSPRDEGGFP.

V gene TRBV9 combines with J gene TRBJ1-5, with D possibly matching TRBD1 (5 bases). Between the trimmed V and J ends, which lost 4 bases and 5 bases, there was a span of 10 bases. CDR3 length equals 13 residues. Germline loops: CDR1 SGDLS, CDR2 YYNGEE. The CDR3 nucleotides are TGTGCCAGCAGCCCAGGGCAGGATCAGCCCCAGCATTTT. Translation: CASSPGQDQPQHF.

V is TRBV15 and J is TRBJ2-7; no clear D gene. Per the germline V gene, CDR1 is LNHNV and CDR2 is YYDKDF (reference sequence). CDR3 size: 13 residues. Trimming shortened V by 0 bases and J by 4 bases, and 7 bases separated the two germline ends. CDR3 in DNA: TGTGCCACCAGCAGAGATGAGGTTTACGAGCAGTACTTC. It encodes CATSRDEVYEQYF.

This clone was detected ten times or more. The V call is TRBV27, the J call TRBJ2-5, with D possibly matching TRBD2 (6 bases). V dropped 3 bases and J dropped 4 bases, with 15 bases sitting between them. The CDR3 length is 15 residues. Germline assignment: CDR1 MNHEY and CDR2 SMNVEV (reference sequence). The CDR3 region is CASSFGGGGVETQYF. The CDR3 DNA reads as TGTGCCAGCAGTTTCGGCGGAGGAGGGGTAGAGACCCAGTACTTC.

The J gene is TRBJ2-1, the V gene TRBV11-3; 7 bases are shared with TRBD1. The CDR3 is made up of 14 amino acids. Germline V gives CDR1 SGHNT, CDR2 YENEEA. V lost 5 bases to trimming and J lost 8 bases; unmatched junction nucleotides: 9. CDR3 DNA sequence: TGTGCCAGCAGCCGAAGACAGGGCGAGTATGAGCAGTTCTTC. Encoded protein: CASSRRQGEYEQFF.

The chain links TRBV5-1 to TRBJ2-1, with 8 positions matching TRBD2. From germline, CDR1 is SGHRS and CDR2 YFSETQ. The V gene end was trimmed by 5 bases and the J gene end by 0 bases; junction bases not matched to a gene: 16. The CDR3 runs to 19 residues. The CDR3 region is CASSGAGGRLRSSYNEQFF. The CDR3 DNA is TGCGCCAGCAGTGGGGCGGGGGGTCGGTTACGAAGCTCCTACAATGAGCAGTTCTTC.

To note about this clone: A read error may be the cause here, since a much bigger clone is one base away. Distinct nucleotide sequences in the sample also encode this CDR3. The rearrangement joins TRBV9 to TRBJ2-6; D is undetermined. The V and J ends lost 3 bases and 1 base respectively, with 11 bases between them. The CDR3 loop spans 16 amino acids. Germline values: CDR1 SGDLS, CDR2 YYNGEE. This CDR3 is CASSATLGSGANVLTF. DNA of the CDR3: TGTGCCAGCAGCGCAACTTTAGGTTCTGGGGCCAACGTCCTGACTTTC.

The chain has TRBV6-5 and TRBJ2-5, with TRBD2 matching over 8 bases. Germline V gene lookup returns CDR1 MNHEY and CDR2 SVGAGI. Unmatched junction bases numbered 7, after V lost 0 bases and J lost 4 bases. The CDR3 totals 16 residues. CDR3 region: CASSYSRGAGGETQYF. The CDR3 DNA reads as TGTGCCAGCAGTTACTCGCGGGGGGCGGGAGGAGAGACCCAGTACTTC.

The chain uses TRBV7-9 and TRBJ2-3; D gene ambiguous. Germline V gene data show CDR1 as SEHNR and CDR2 as FQNEAQ (reference sequence). The V end was cut by 5 bases, the J end by 3 bases, with 3 bases between. This CDR3 spans 11 amino acids. The CDR3 region has the DNA TGTGCCAGCAGCAATACAGATACGCAGTATTTT. It specifies CASSNTDTQYF.

The J gene is TRBJ2-1, the V gene TRBV6-1; D might be TRBD1 or TRBD2, each matching 6 bases. The CDR3 has 14 residues. CDR1 is MNHNS, CDR2 SASEGT, per germline. Trimming left V 10 bases short and J 7 bases short, with 20 bases between. CDR3 coding DNA: TGTGCCACCTCAGTGGATCAGGGGAGGAATGAGCAGTTCTTC. This gives the protein CATSVDQGRNEQFF.

The rearrangement links TRBV7-6 to TRBJ2-3, with 7 positions matching TRBD2. Germline trimming cut 2 bases from V and 0 bases from J; bases unmatched to any gene: 2. This CDR3 spans 15 amino acids. Germline V gene sequence: CDR1 SGHVS, CDR2 FNYEAQ. The CDR3 nucleotides read TGTGCCAGCAGCTTAAGCGGGGTTAGCACAGATACGCAGTATTTT. This gives the protein CASSLSGVSTDTQYF.

This clone appeared once. The chain's CDR3 is CAISESQGEVQPQHF. In DNA form, the CDR3 reads TGTGCCATCAGTGAGTCGCAGGGAGAGGTTCAGCCCCAGCATTTT. The chain uses TRBV10-3 and TRBJ1-5; a weak D match, TRBD1 (5 bases). The CDR3 extends over 15 amino acids. V shed 0 bases and J shed 6 bases, with 12 bases lying between them. The V gene's germline CDR1 is ENHRY and CDR2 SYGVKD.

The chain links TRBV6-1 to TRBJ2-7; TRBD2 aligns across 9 bases. V lost 7 bases to trimming and J lost 5 bases; unmatched junction nucleotides: 9. CDR1 is MNHNS and CDR2 is SASEGT in the germline V gene. This CDR3 has 14 amino acids. The DNA of the CDR3 is TGTGCCAGCATGGCTAGCGGGAATTTACACGAGCAGTACTTC. Amino acids: CASMASGNLHEQYF.

In nucleotides, the CDR3 is TGTGCCACCAGTAGCCGGGCCCACGGGGTGAACACCATATATTTT. It codes for CATSSRAHGVNTIYF. The genes are TRBV15 and TRBJ1-3, with D unresolved. V was pared by 6 bases and J by 7 bases, with 19 bases between. The germline V gene encodes CDR1 LNHNV and CDR2 YYDKDF (reference sequence). The CDR3 has 15 amino acids.

This rearrangement joins TRBV15 to TRBJ2-2; D remains unclear. From germline, CDR1 is LNHNV and CDR2 YYDKDF (reference sequence). The CDR3 has 16 amino acids. Trimming removed 0 bases from V and 6 bases from J, with 14 bases in between. CDR3 sequence reads: CATSRDPMQKAGELFF. CDR3 coding DNA: TGTGCCACCAGCAGAGATCCAATGCAAAAGGCCGGGGAGCTGTTTTTT.